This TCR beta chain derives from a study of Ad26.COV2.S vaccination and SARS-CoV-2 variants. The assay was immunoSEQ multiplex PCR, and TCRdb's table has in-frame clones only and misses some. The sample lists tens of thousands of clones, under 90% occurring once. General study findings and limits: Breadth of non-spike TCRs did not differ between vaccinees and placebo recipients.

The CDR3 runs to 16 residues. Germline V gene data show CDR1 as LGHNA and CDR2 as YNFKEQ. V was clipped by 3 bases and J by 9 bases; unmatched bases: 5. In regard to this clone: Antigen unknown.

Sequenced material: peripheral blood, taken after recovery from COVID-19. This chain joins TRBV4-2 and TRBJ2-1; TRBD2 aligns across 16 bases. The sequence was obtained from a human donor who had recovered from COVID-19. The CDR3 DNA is TGTGCCAGCAGCCAGGGGACTAGCGGGAGGGCCAGTGAGCAGTTCTTC. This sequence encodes CASSQGTSGRASEQFF.